This entry lists 16 T cell receptor beta chains sequenced from one sample in a study of beta chain features in type 1 diabetes. General study points: Moderate yet significant TCRB CDR3 shortening was seen in Type 1 diabetes patients in all four CD4+ subsets.

For these TCRs, the target antigens are not known. Expressed TCRB transcripts were sequenced after all isolated RNA was converted to cDNA. Profiled with immunoSEQ multiplex PCR; TCRdb holds only in-frame clones, not every one. The sample holds some 330,000 clones, 10% to 15% seen once. The source material was naive CD4+ T cells from blood. The receptors were gathered from a woman between 18 and 30 years old with type 1 diabetes.

The chain couples TRBV7-8 to TRBJ1-3; D ambiguous. The V end lost 1 base, the J end lost 0 bases, and 10 bases lay between the germline ends. The CDR3 extends over 16 amino acids. Germline CDR1 reads SGHVS; CDR2 reads FQNEAQ. The CDR3 region has the DNA TGTGCCAGCAGCTTAGTTGCCAGTTTCTCTGGAAACACCATATATTTT. It codes for CASSLVASFSGNTIYF.

A few counts support this clone. The V call is TRBV7-8, the J call TRBJ2-2, with unresolved D. Germline CDR1 and CDR2: SGHVS and FQNEAQ. The CDR3 loop spans 12 amino acids. Trimming removed 4 bases at V and 4 bases at J, with 4 bases between. CDR3 bases: TGTGCCAGCAGCTCGAGCACCGGGGAGCTGTTTTTT. This sequence encodes CASSSSTGELFF.

The chain carries TRBV28 and TRBJ2-3; perhaps TRBD1 as D (5 bases). Trimming shortened V by 6 bases and J by 4 bases, and 14 bases separated the two germline ends. The CDR3 is made up of 14 amino acids. Germline V gives CDR1 MDHEN, CDR2 SYDVKM. CDR3 sequence reads: CASSVPGRADTQYF. Here the CDR3 DNA reads TGTGCCAGCAGCGTCCCAGGGCGCGCAGATACGCAGTATTTT.

This clone was counted a few times. The chain combines TRBV5-4 with TRBJ1-2; 8 bases line up with TRBD1. The germline V gene has CDR1 SGHNT and CDR2 YYREEE (reference sequence). This CDR3 contains 13 residues. Unmatched junction bases numbered 8, after V lost 5 bases and J lost 8 bases. The CDR3 loop is CASRDSGGYGYTF. The CDR3 nucleotides read TGTGCCAGCAGGGACTCAGGGGGCTACGGCTACACCTTC.

The chain is built from TRBV6-5 and TRBJ2-1; 10 bases are a match to TRBD2. Trimming at V came to 7 bases and at J to 12 bases, leaving 12 bases not matched to a gene. Germline assignment: CDR1 MNHEY and CDR2 SVGAGI. This CDR3 spans 14 amino acids. CDR3 bases: TGTGCCAGCACCCGGACTAGCGGAGCGGGTGGGCAGTTCTTC. As protein: CASTRTSGAGGQFF.

As DNA, the CDR3 is TGTGCCAGCAGCGTCTCGGGACAGATCTACGAGCAGTACTTC. This codes for CASSVSGQIYEQYF. The chain is built from TRBV9 and TRBJ2-7; TRBD1 matches 7 bases. The CDR3 extends over 14 amino acids. Germline CDR1 is SGDLS and CDR2 is YYNGEE. The V segment lost 2 bases and the J segment 3 bases; nucleotides outside the gene matches: 5.

In its sample, this clone was seen a few times. Within the sample, other DNA sequences also encode this same CDR3. The CDR3: CAWSPGGGYTF. In DNA, the CDR3 is TGTGCCTGGAGTCCGGGGGGTGGCTACACCTTC. The genes are TRBV30 and TRBJ1-2, with a tentative D call TRBD1 (5 bases). The CDR3 extends over 11 amino acids. The germline gives CDR1 GTSNPN, CDR2 SVGIG (reference sequence). Trimming pared 2 bases from V and 7 bases from J, leaving 8 bases between.

This chain joins TRBV4-3 and TRBJ2-3; 16 nucleotides align to TRBD2. Germline CDR1 LGHNA, CDR2 YSLEER. After removal of 3 bases from V and 3 bases from J, the junction contained 9 bases not matched to a gene. This CDR3 comprises 19 residues. CDR3 in amino acids: CASSHETGTSGRGTDTQYF. CDR3 nucleotides: TGCGCCAGCAGCCATGAAACCGGGACTAGCGGGAGGGGTACAGATACGCAGTATTTT.

The V and J genes are TRBV6-5 and TRBJ2-1; TRBD1 is a possible D gene (5 bases). Germline CDR1 and CDR2: MNHEY and SVGAGI. The CDR3 runs to 15 residues. The V and J ends lost 2 bases and 0 bases respectively, with 8 bases between them. The CDR3 DNA is TGTGCCAGCAGTTACGGGGCGCGCTCCTACAATGAGCAGTTCTTC. Its translation is CASSYGARSYNEQFF.

The V call is TRBV5-5, the J call TRBJ2-7; possibly TRBD2 for D (8 bases). Germline V gene lookup returns CDR1 SGHKS and CDR2 YYEKEE (reference sequence). V lost 1 base, J lost 3 bases, and 20 bases lay in between. The CDR3 covers 17 residues. The CDR3 loop is CASSLRDSRTSIYEQYF. In DNA, the CDR3 is TGTGCCAGCAGCTTGAGGGACAGCCGGACTAGCATCTACGAGCAGTACTTC.

V usage is TRBV19 and J usage is TRBJ1-2, with D maybe TRBD1 (5 bases). The V end lost 3 bases, the J end lost 3 bases, and 14 bases lay between the germline ends. The germline gives CDR1 LNHDA, CDR2 SQIVND (reference sequence). This CDR3 comprises 15 residues. CDR3 residues: CASSIEPGRYYGYTF. DNA of the CDR3: TGTGCCAGTAGTATCGAACCAGGGAGGTACTATGGCTACACCTTC.

In its sample, this clone was seen a few times. The J gene is TRBJ1-3, the V gene TRBV7-2; tentative D call: TRBD1 (6 bases). Germline assignment: CDR1 SGHTA and CDR2 FQGNSA. Trimming took 5 bases from V and 5 from J, leaving 10 bases between them. This CDR3 region has 13 residues. CDR3 in DNA: TGTGCCAGCAGCACCGGACAGAGAAACACCATATATTTT. This translates into CASSTGQRNTIYF.

In its sample, this clone was seen a few times. The rearrangement uses TRBV30 and TRBJ1-2; no definite D call. The CDR3 sequence is 11 residues long. V lost 6 bases and J 4 bases, leaving 9 bases between the germline ends. CDR1 is GTSNPN and CDR2 is SVGIG in the germline V gene (reference sequence). This CDR3 is CACSYSYGYTF. The CDR3 nucleotides read TGTGCCTGCAGTTATTCCTATGGCTACACCTTC.

This clone was seen a few times. The chain has TRBV6-6 and TRBJ1-4, with D possibly being TRBD1 (6 bases). Germline V gives CDR1 MNHNY, CDR2 SVGAGI (reference sequence). The CDR3 sequence is 13 residues long. V was shortened by 6 bases and J by 7 bases, with 12 bases between the two germline ends. CDR3 amino acids: CASSSGQSEKLFF. CDR3 sequence (DNA): TGTGCCAGCAGCTCCGGACAGTCTGAAAAACTGTTTTTT.

This clone appeared a few times. V and J are TRBV7-9 and TRBJ2-7; TRBD1 aligns across 8 bases. With V trimmed by 3 bases and J by 4 bases, 8 bases remained unmatched. This CDR3 has 15 amino acids. Looked up from germline, CDR1 is SEHNR and CDR2 is FQNEAQ (reference sequence). CDR3 bases: TGTGCCAGCAGCTTCGACAGGGGTGGGGTTTACGAGCAGTACTTC. Residues: CASSFDRGGVYEQYF.

The chain recombines TRBV11-3 with TRBJ2-1; TRBD2 aligns across 8 bases. CDR3 length: 16 amino acids. CDR1 and CDR2 (germline): SGHNT, YENEEA. V lost 3 bases to trimming and J lost 8 bases; unmatched junction nucleotides: 12. The CDR3 DNA reads TGTGCCAGCAGCTTCAGTCGACTAGCGAAGAGGGATGAGCAGTTCTTC. Residues: CASSFSRLAKRDEQFF.